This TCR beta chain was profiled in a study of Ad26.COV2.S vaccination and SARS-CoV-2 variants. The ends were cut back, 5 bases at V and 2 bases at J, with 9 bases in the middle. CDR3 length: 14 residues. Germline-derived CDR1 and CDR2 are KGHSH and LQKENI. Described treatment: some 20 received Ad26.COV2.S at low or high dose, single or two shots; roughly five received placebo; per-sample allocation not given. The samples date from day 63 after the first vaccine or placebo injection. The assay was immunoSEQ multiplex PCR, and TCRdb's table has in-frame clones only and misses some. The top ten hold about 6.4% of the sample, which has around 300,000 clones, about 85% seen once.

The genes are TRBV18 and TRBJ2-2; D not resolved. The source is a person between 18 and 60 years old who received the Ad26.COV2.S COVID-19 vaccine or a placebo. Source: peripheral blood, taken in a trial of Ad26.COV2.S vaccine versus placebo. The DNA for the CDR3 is TGTGCCAGCTCAGTGCAGGCCAACACCGGGGAGCTGTTTTTT. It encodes CASSVQANTGELFF.